The T cell receptor (beta chain) described here comes from a study of blood T cell repertoires in COVID-19. This clone turned up a few times. This CDR3 has 12 residues. V lost 5 bases and J 10 bases, leaving 14 bases between the germline ends. Germline V gene sequence: CDR1 LGHNT, CDR2 FRNRAP. Using immunoSEQ multiplex PCR, the repertoire was profiled, and TCRdb retains in-frame clones only, with some absent. The table lists roughly 440,000 clones, approximately 88% of them singletons. The rearrangement uses TRBV12-5 and TRBJ1-1, with D tentatively TRBD1 (6 bases). The TCR was taken from a woman in her forties or fifties with COVID-19, enrolled during active disease. Sequencing used peripheral blood. The chain's CDR3 is CASGPPGQRAFF. CDR3 sequence (DNA): TGTGCTAGTGGTCCGCCGGGACAAAGAGCTTTCTTT.